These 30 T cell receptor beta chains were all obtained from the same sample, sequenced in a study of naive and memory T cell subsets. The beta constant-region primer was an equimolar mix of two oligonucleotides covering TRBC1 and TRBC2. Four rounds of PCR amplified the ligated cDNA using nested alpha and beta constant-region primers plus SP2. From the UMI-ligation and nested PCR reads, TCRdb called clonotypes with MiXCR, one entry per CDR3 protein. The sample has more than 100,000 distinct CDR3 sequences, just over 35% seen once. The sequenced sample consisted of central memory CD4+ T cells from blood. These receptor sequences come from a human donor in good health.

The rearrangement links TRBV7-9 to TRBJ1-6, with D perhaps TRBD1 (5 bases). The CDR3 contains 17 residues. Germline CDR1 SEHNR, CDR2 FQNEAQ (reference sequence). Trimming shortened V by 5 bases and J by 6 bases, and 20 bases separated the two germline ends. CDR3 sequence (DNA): TGTGCCAGCAGCCTACCCGCGAGCGGGACGGGTAATTCACCCCTCCACTTT. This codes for CASSLPASGTGNSPLHF.

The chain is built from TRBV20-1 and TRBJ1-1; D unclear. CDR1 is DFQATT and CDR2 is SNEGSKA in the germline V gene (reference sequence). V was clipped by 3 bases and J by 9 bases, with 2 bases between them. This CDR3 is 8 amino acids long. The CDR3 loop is CSASKAFF. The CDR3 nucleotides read TGCAGTGCTAGTAAAGCTTTCTTT.

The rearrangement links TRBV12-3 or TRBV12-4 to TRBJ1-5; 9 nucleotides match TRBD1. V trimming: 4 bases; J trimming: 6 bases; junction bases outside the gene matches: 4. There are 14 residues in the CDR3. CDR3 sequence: CASSSRDRVQPQHF. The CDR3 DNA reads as TGTGCCAGCAGTTCCCGGGACAGGGTTCAGCCCCAGCATTTT.

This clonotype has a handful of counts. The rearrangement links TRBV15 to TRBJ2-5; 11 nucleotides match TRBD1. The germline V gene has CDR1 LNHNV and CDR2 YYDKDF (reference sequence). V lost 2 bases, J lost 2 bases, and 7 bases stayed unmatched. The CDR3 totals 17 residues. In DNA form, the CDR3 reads TGTGCCACCAGCAGAACCGGGACAGGGGGATGGCAAGAGACCCAGTACTTC. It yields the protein CATSRTGTGGWQETQYF. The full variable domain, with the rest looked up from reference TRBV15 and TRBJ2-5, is DAMVIQNPRYQVTQFGKPVTLSCSQTLNHNVMYWYQQKSSQAPKLLFHYYDKDFNNEADTPDNFQSRRPNTSFCFLDIRSPGLGDTAMYLCATSRTGTGGWQETQYFGPGTRLLVL.

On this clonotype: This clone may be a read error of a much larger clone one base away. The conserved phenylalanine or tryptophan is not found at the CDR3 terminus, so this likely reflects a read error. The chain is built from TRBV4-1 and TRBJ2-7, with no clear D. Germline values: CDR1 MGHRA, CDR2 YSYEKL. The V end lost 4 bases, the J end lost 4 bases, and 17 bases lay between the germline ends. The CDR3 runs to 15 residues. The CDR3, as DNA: TGCGCCAGCAGCCTCGCGGAATGGTCCCGTTACGAGCAGTACTCC. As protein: CASSLAEWSRYEQYS.

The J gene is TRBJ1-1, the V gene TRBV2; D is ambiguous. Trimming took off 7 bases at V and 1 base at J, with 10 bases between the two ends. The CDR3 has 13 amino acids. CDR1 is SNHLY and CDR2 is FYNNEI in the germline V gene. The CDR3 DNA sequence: TGTGCCAGCACCCGCGACGCGAACACTGAAGCTTTCTTT. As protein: CASTRDANTEAFF.

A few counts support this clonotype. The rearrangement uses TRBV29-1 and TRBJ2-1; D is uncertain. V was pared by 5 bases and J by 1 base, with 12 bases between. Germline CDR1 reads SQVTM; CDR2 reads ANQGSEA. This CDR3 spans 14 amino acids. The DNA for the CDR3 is TGCAGCGTTAAGGAACTGGTTTCCTACAATGAGCAGTTCTTC. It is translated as CSVKELVSYNEQFF.

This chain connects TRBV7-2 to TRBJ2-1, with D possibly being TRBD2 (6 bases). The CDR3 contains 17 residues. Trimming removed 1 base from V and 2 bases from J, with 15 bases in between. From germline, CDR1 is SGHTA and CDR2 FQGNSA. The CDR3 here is CASSLVLGGKAYNEQFF. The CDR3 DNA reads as TGTGCCAGCAGCTTAGTGCTTGGGGGGAAGGCCTACAATGAGCAGTTCTTC.

The CDR3 is CASSLTQAHGNNEQFF. CDR3 nucleotide sequence: TGTGCCAGCAGTTTAACACAGGCTCATGGAAACAATGAGCAGTTCTTC. The chain links TRBV28 to TRBJ2-1, with D tentatively TRBD1 (5 bases). There are 16 residues in the CDR3. V was cut by 2 bases and J by 5 bases, with 16 bases left in between. Per the germline V gene, CDR1 is MDHEN and CDR2 is SYDVKM. Together with reference TRBV28 and TRBJ2-1, the CDR3 gives the full variable domain: DVKVTQSSRYLVKRTGEKVFLECVQDMDHENMFWYRQDPGLGLRLIYFSYDVKMKEKGDIPEGYSVSREKKERFSLILESASTNQTSMYLCASSLTQAHGNNEQFFGPGTRLTVL.

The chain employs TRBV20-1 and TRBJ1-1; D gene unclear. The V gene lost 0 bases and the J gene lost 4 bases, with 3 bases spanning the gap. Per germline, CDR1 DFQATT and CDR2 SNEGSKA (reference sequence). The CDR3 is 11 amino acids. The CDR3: CSARDFTEAFF. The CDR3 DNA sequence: TGCAGTGCTAGAGATTTCACTGAAGCTTTCTTT.

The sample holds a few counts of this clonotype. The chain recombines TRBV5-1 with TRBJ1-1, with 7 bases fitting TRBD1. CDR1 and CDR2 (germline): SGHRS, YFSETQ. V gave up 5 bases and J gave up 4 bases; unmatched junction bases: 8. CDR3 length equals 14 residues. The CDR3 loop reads CASRITTGATEAFF. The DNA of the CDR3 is TGCGCCAGCAGGATAACAACAGGGGCCACTGAAGCTTTCTTT.

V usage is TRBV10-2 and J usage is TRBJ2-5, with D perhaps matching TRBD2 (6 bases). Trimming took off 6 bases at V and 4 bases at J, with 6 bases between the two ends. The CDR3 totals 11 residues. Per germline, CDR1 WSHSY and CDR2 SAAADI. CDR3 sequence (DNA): TGCGCCAGCAGCGGGGGAGAGACCCAGTACTTC. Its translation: CASSGGETQYF.

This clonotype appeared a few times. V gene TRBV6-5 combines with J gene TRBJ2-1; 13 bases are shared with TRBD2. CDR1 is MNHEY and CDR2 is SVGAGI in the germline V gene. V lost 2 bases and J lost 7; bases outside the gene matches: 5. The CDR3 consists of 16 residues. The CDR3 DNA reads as TGTGCCAGCAGTTACGTGGGACTAGCGGGATCGAATGAGCAGTTCTTC. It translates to CASSYVGLAGSNEQFF.

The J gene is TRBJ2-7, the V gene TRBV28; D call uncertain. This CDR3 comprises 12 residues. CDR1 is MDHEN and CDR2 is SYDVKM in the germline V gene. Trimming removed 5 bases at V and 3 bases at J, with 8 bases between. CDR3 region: CASSLQNYEQYF. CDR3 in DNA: TGTGCCAGCAGTCTCCAAAACTACGAGCAGTACTTC.

Written as DNA, the CDR3 is TGTGCCATCAGTGGGGCGGGAAACTACAATGAGCAGTTCTTC. Protein product: CAISGAGNYNEQFF. The V gene is TRBV10-3, the J gene TRBJ2-1; perhaps TRBD2 as D (6 bases). The length of the CDR3 is 14 residues. V lost 4 bases, J lost 3 bases, and 10 bases lay in between. CDR1 and CDR2 from the germline V gene are ENHRY and SYGVKD.

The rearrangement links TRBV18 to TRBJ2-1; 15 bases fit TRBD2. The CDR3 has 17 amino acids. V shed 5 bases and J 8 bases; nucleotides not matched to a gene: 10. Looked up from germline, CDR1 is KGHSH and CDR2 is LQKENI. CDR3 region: CASSKAGTSGRIYEQFF. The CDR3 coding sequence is TGTGCCAGCTCAAAGGCTGGGACTAGCGGGAGGATCTATGAGCAGTTCTTC. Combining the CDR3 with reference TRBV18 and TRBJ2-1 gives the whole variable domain NAGVMQNPRHLVRRRGQEARLRCSPMKGHSHVYWYRQLPEEGLKFMVYLQKENIIDESGMPKERFSAEFPKEGPSILRIQQVVRGDSAAYFCASSKAGTSGRIYEQFFGPGTRLTVL.

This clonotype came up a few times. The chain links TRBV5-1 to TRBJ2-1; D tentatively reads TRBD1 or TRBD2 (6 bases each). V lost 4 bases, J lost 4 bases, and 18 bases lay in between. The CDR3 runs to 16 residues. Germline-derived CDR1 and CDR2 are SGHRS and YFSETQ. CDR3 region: CASSLRLGGGYNEQFF. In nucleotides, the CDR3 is TGCGCCAGCAGCCTACGGTTGGGGGGCGGATACAATGAGCAGTTCTTC.

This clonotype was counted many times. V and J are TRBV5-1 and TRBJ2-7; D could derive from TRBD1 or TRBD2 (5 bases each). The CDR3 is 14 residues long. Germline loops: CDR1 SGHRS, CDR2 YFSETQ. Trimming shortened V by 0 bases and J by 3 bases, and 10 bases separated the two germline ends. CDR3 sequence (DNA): TGCGCCAGCAGCTTGGGAGGGACCAACTACGAGCAGTACTTC. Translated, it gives CASSLGGTNYEQYF.

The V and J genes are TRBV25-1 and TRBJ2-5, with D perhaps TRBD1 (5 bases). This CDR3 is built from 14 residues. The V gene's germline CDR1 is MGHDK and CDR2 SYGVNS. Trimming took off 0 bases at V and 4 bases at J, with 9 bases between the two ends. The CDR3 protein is CASSEYAGRETQYF. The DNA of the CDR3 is TGTGCCAGCAGTGAATACGCAGGGCGAGAGACCCAGTACTTC.

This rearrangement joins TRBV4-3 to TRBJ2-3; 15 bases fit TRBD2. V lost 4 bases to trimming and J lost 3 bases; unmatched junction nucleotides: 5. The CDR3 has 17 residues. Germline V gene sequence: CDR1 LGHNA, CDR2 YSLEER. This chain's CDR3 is CASSRGTSGRRTDTQYF. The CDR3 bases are TGCGCCAGCAGCCGTGGGACTAGCGGGAGGAGGACAGATACGCAGTATTTT.

This CDR3 reads CSVEDRTGQSSGANVLTF. CDR3 DNA: TGCAGCGTTGAAGATCGGACCGGACAGAGCTCTGGGGCCAACGTCCTGACTTTC. The chain carries TRBV29-1 and TRBJ2-6; possibly TRBD1 for D (6 bases). Germline values: CDR1 SQVTM, CDR2 ANQGSEA. The CDR3 runs 18 residues. V gave up 0 bases and J gave up 0 bases, with 15 bases separating them.

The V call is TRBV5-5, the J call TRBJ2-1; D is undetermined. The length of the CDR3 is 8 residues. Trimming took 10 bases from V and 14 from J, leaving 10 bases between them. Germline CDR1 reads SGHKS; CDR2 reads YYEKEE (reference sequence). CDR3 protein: CAPPAEFF. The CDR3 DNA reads TGTGCCCCCCCTGCCGAGTTCTTC.

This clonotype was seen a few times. CDR3 bases: TGCAGCGTTTGGGACGGTGGAGGCTACACCTTC. Its translation: CSVWDGGGYTF. This chain joins TRBV29-1 and TRBJ1-2, with TRBD1 as a possible D gene (5 bases). The V gene lost 5 bases and the J gene lost 8 bases, with 12 bases spanning the gap. CDR3 length equals 11 residues. CDR1 SQVTM and CDR2 ANQGSEA come from the germline V gene.

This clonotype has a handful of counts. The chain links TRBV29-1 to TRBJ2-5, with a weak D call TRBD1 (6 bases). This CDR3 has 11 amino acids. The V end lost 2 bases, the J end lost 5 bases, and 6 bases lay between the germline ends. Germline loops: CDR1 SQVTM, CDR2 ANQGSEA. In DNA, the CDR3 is TGCAGCGTTGAACAGGGGGAGACCCAGTACTTC. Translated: CSVEQGETQYF.

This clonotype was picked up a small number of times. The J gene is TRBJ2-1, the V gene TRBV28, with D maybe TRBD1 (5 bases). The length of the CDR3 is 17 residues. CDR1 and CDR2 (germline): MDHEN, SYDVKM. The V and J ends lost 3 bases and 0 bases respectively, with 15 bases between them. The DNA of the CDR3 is TGTGCCAGCAGTTTGGGGCTACCCGGAAGCTCCTACAATGAGCAGTTCTTC. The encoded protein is CASSLGLPGSSYNEQFF. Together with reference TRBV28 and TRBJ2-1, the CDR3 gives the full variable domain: DVKVTQSSRYLVKRTGEKVFLECVQDMDHENMFWYRQDPGLGLRLIYFSYDVKMKEKGDIPEGYSVSREKKERFSLILESASTNQTSMYLCASSLGLPGSSYNEQFFGPGTRLTVL.

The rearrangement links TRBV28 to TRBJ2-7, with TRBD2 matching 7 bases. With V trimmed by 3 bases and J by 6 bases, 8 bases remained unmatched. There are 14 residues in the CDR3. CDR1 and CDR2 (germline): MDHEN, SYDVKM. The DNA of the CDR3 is TGTGCCAGCAGTTTGGTCCGGGAGGCTCCCGAGCAGTACTTC. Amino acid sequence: CASSLVREAPEQYF. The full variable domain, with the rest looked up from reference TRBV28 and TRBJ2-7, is DVKVTQSSRYLVKRTGEKVFLECVQDMDHENMFWYRQDPGLGLRLIYFSYDVKMKEKGDIPEGYSVSREKKERFSLILESASTNQTSMYLCASSLVREAPEQYFGPGTRLTVT.

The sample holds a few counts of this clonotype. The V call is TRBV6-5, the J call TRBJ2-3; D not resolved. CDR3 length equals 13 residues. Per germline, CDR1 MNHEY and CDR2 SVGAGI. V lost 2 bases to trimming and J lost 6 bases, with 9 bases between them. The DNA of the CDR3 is TGTGCCAGCAGTTACGAGAGTGCGGATACGCAGTATTTT. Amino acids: CASSYESADTQYF.

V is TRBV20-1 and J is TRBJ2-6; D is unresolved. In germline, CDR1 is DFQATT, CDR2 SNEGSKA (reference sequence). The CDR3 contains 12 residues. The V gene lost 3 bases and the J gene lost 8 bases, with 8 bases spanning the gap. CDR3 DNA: TGCAGTGCTAGCCCCAACCCCAACGTCCTGACTTTC. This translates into CSASPNPNVLTF.

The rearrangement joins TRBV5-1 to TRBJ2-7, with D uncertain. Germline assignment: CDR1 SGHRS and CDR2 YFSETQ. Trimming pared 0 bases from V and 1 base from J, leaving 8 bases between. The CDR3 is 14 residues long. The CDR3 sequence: CASSLAVGSYEQYF. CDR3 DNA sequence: TGCGCCAGCAGCTTGGCTGTTGGGTCCTACGAGCAGTACTTC.

CDR3 DNA: TGCAGTGCTAGAGATCTTTCGGAGAACACTGAAGCTTTCTTT. Protein: CSARDLSENTEAFF. The rearrangement uses TRBV20-1 and TRBJ1-1, with D uncertain. CDR1 DFQATT and CDR2 SNEGSKA come from the germline V gene (reference sequence). Trimming cost V 0 bases and J 1 base, with 9 bases left between them. This CDR3 has 14 residues.